Listed below are T cell receptor beta chains from one sample, sequenced in a study of STAT5B mutations in CD4+ large granular lymphocyte leukemia. Data came from immunoSEQ multiplex PCR; TCRdb stores just in-frame clones and leaves some out. The sample contains more than 25,000 clones, roughly 84% of which appear only once. Sequencing was performed on CD4+ T cells from blood buffy coats. These receptors were taken from a human donor in good health. CDR3s include the opening cysteine and the closing phenylalanine or tryptophan. A D gene is named only where the DNA matches it firmly. Rows may omit the clone size; those that give it use once, few, many or a size class.

d_call j_call clone_size v_call cdr3_nt cdr3_aa
TRBD2 TRBJ2-1 - TRBV7-9 TGTGCCAGCAGCTCCTCTAGCGGGGGGCGGAATGAGCAGTTCTTC CASSSSSGGRNEQFF
TRBD2 TRBJ2-5 - TRBV11-2 TGTGCCAGCAGCTCCACCGGGACTAGCAAAGAGACCCAGTACTTC CASSSTGTSKETQYF
- TRBJ2-2 - TRBV12-5 TGTGCTAGTGCCCCCCGGACAAACACCGGGGAGCTGTTTTTT CASAPRTNTGELFF
- TRBJ2-1 - TRBV10-1 TGCGCCAGCAGTGAGGGTAGTAGCGGATACAATGAGCAGTTCTTC CASSEGSSGYNEQFF
- TRBJ1-5 few TRBV28 TGTGCCAGCAGTTCGGGACACCGAAGCAATCAGCCCCAGCATTTT CASSSGHRSNQPQHF
- TRBJ2-7 - TRBV2 TGTGCCAGCAGCCTCAGTTTCCAGTACTTC CASSLSFQYF
- TRBJ2-5 - TRBV27 TGTGCCAGCAGTTATGGGCGGGGGCCTCAAGAGACCCAGTACTTC CASSYGRGPQETQYF
- TRBJ2-1 - TRBV7-8 TGTGCCAGCAGCCAAAACTACAATGAGCAGTTCTTC CASSQNYNEQFF
TRBD1 TRBJ1-3 - TRBV10-3 TGTGCCGACATAACCATACAGGGGTTTAATCGAAACACCATATATTTT CADITIQGFNRNTIYF
TRBD2 TRBJ2-3 - TRBV9 TGTGCCAGCAGCGTAGTAGGTAGCGGGGGTTTAGATACGCAGTATTTT CASSVVGSGGLDTQYF
- TRBJ2-2 once TRBV7-6 TGTGCCAGCAGCTTATCGTGGACAGAGAACACCGGGGAGCTGTTTTTT CASSLSWTENTGELFF
- TRBJ1-2 - TRBV6-5 TGTGCCAGCAGTTCGAGGGGGAGGGTCAACTATGGCTACACCTTC CASSSRGRVNYGYTF
- TRBJ1-3 - TRBV7-2 TGTGCCAGCAGCCCAAGGGCGGGAGCTGGAAACACCATATATTTT CASSPRAGAGNTIYF
TRBD2 TRBJ2-3 - TRBV27 TGTGCCAGCACCGTACTAGCGGGGGGCGCAGATACGCAGTATTTT CASTVLAGGADTQYF
TRBD1 TRBJ2-3 - TRBV7-9 TGTGCCAGCAGCTTCCGGACAGGGGGCGGTGGAGCCGGCACAGATACGCAGTATTTT CASSFRTGGGGAGTDTQYF
- TRBJ1-1 few TRBV6-6 TGTGCCAGCAGTTCTTCAGGGACAAGGGCTTTCTTT CASSSSGTRAFF
- TRBJ2-1 - TRBV11-2 TGTGCCAGCAGCTTACTGCGTATCCGAGGGGTGGATGAGCAGTTCTTC CASSLLRIRGVDEQFF
- TRBJ2-3 - TRBV5-1 TGCGCCAGCAGCGTGATTTCCGATACGCAGTATTTT CASSVISDTQYF
- TRBJ2-2 - TRBV29-1 TGCAGCGTTGAACAGGGGATGGGGGCCGGGGAGCTGTTTTTT CSVEQGMGAGELFF
- TRBJ2-3 - TRBV7-2 TGTGCCAGCAGCTTAGGAACCGACACTGATACGCAGTATTTT CASSLGTDTDTQYF
- TRBJ1-6 few TRBV19 TGTGCCAGTAGTATATTACTGGGGAATAATTCACCCCTCCACTTT CASSILLGNNSPLHF
TRBD2 TRBJ2-3 - TRBV5-1 TGCGCCAGCAGCTTGGCGGGGGGTCTCAGCACAGATACGCAGTATTTT CASSLAGGLSTDTQYF
TRBD2 TRBJ2-3 - TRBV5-4 TGTGCCAGCAGCTTGGCTGGGGGGGTTAGCACAGATACGCAGTATTTT CASSLAGGVSTDTQYF
- TRBJ2-2 - TRBV18 TGTGCCAGCTCACCAGAGGACACCGGGGAGCTGTTTTTT CASSPEDTGELFF
- TRBJ1-1 - TRBV29-1 TGCAGCGTTGGGACGGGACGGATGAACACTGAAGCTTTCTTT CSVGTGRMNTEAFF
- TRBJ2-5 - TRBV7-2 TGTGCCAGCAGATTGGGTAGAGAAGAGACCCAGTACTTC CASRLGREETQYF
TRBD1 TRBJ2-1 - TRBV7-2 TGTGCCAGCAGCCTTCCGACAGGGAAGCTTGAGCAGTTCTTC CASSLPTGKLEQFF
TRBD1 TRBJ2-7 - TRBV11-2 TGTGCCAGCAGCCCGGACAGGGGCACCTACGAGCAGTACTTC CASSPDRGTYEQYF
TRBD2 TRBJ2-3 - TRBV5-4 TGTGCCAGCAGCTTGGGGACTAGCGGGGGGGCATACCTAGATACGCAGTATTTT CASSLGTSGGAYLDTQYF
- TRBJ1-6 few TRBV2 TGTGCCAGGGCATGGGCACCCGGAATCCCGAATAATTCACCCCTCCACTTT CARAWAPGIPNNSPLHF
TRBD2 TRBJ2-5 - TRBV29-1 TGCAGCGCCGAAGGACTAGCTCAAGAGACCCAGTACTTC CSAEGLAQETQYF
- TRBJ2-3 once TRBV11-2 TGTGCCAGCAGCTTACAGTGGGCGGATACGCAGTATTTT CASSLQWADTQYF
TRBD1 TRBJ1-1 few TRBV27 TGTGCCAGCAGTTTGGACAGGGGCACTGAAGCTTTCTTT CASSLDRGTEAFF
- TRBJ2-2 - TRBV7-9 TGTGCCAGCAGCCAAATAGTAGCTCCCCGCAGCGCCGGGGAGCTGTTTTTT CASSQIVAPRSAGELFF
TRBD2 TRBJ2-5 - TRBV7-2 TGTGCCAGCAGCTTAATGGGTCTAGCGGGGACGAAGACCCAGTACTTC CASSLMGLAGTKTQYF
- TRBJ2-1 - TRBV21-1 TGTGCCAGCAGATACAATGAGCAGTTCTTC CASRYNEQFF
TRBD1 TRBJ2-7 - TRBV18 TGTGCCAGCTCACCACCGGACAGGACCGCCTACGAGCAGTACTTC CASSPPDRTAYEQYF
- TRBJ1-2 - TRBV27 TGTGCCAGCAGTTCTTCAGGGAGGGAAGGGGGTATCTATGGCTACACCTTC CASSSSGREGGIYGYTF
TRBD1 TRBJ1-5 - TRBV2 TGTGCCAGCAGTGCACAGGGGGGTCAGCCCCAGCATTTT CASSAQGGQPQHF
TRBD2 TRBJ2-1 - TRBV7-2 TGTGCCAGCAGCCGACTAGCGGGGGGGCTGGGTTACAATGAGCAGTTCTTC CASSRLAGGLGYNEQFF
- TRBJ2-5 - TRBV2 TGTGCCAGCACCCTCGCCGGGGCCGGGGAGGAGACCCAGTACTTC CASTLAGAGEETQYF
TRBD2 TRBJ2-5 - TRBV6-4 TGTGCCAGCAGTGACTCGGGACTAGCGGGGGGAGAGACCCAGTACTTC CASSDSGLAGGETQYF
TRBD1 TRBJ2-1 - TRBV4-2 TGTGCCAGCAGCCAAGACGGGACAGGGGGTTCCTACAATGAGCAGTTCTTC CASSQDGTGGSYNEQFF
TRBD1 TRBJ2-1 - TRBV29-1 TGCAGCGTTGTTCAGACAGGGGGGACCTACAATGAGCAGTTCTTC CSVVQTGGTYNEQFF
- TRBJ1-6 - TRBV18 TGTGCCAGCTCACCTTCCGGGACAAGTAATTCACCCCTCCACTTT CASSPSGTSNSPLHF
- TRBJ1-2 once TRBV2 TGTGCCAGCAGTGAAGCCACATATGGAGGCTACACCTTC CASSEATYGGYTF